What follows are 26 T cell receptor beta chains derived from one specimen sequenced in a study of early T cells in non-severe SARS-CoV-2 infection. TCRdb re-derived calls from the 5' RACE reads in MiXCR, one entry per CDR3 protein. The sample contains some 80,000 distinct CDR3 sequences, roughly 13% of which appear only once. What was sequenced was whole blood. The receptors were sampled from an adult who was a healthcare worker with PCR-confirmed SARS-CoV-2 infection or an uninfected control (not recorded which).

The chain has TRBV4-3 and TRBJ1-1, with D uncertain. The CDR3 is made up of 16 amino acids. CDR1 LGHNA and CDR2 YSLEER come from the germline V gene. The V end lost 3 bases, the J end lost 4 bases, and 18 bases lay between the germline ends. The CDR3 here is CASSHAPSPQSTEAFF. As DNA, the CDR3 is TGCGCCAGCAGCCACGCACCCAGCCCCCAATCCACTGAAGCTTTCTTT.

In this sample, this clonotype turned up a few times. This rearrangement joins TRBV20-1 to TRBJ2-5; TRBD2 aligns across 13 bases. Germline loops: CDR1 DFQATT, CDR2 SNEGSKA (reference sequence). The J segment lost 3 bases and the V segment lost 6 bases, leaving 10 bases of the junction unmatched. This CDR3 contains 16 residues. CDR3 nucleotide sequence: TGCAGTGCGACCCGACTAGCGGGGGGCCGGGAAGAGACCCAGTACTTC. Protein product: CSATRLAGGREETQYF.

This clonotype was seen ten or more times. The CDR3 DNA sequence: TGTGCCAGCAGCTTAGCGAGTGGGGCCCTATACGAGCAGTACTTC. It codes for CASSLASGALYEQYF. The chain employs TRBV7-6 and TRBJ2-7, with D maybe TRBD1 (5 bases). The germline V and J ends were trimmed by 0 bases and 4 bases, with 13 bases remaining between them. The CDR3 spans 15 residues. Germline-derived CDR1 and CDR2 are SGHVS and FNYEAQ.

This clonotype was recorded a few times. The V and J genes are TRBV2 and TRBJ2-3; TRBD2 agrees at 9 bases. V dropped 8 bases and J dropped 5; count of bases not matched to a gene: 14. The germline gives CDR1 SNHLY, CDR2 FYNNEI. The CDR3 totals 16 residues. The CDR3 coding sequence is TGTGCCAGCGGTTACGGCAGCGGGGGGCATATAGATACGCAGTATTTT. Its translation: CASGYGSGGHIDTQYF.

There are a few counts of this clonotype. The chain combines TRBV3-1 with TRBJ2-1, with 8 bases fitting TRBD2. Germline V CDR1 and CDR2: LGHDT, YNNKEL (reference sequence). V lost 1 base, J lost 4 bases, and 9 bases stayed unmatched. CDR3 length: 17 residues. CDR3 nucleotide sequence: TGTGCCAGCAGCCAAGCCTTCCGGGGGGGCCTTTACAATGAGCAGTTCTTC. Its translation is CASSQAFRGGLYNEQFF.

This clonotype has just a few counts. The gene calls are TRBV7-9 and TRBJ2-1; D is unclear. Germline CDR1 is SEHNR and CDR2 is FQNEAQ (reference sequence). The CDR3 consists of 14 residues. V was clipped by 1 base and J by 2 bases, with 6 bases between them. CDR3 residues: CASSLDRAYNEQFF. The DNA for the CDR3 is TGTGCCAGCAGCTTAGACAGAGCCTACAATGAGCAGTTCTTC.

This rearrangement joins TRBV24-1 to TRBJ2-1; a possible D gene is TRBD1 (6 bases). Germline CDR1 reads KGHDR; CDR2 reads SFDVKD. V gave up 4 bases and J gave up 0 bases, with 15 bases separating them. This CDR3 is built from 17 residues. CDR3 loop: CATSDSGEPSSYNEQFF. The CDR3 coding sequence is TGTGCCACCAGTGACTCAGGGGAGCCGAGCTCCTACAATGAGCAGTTCTTC.

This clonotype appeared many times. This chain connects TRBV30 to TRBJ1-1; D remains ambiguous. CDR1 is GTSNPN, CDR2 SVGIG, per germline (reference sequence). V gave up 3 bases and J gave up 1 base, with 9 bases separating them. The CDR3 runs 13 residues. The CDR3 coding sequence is TGTGCCTGGAGAAAACAAGCGAACACTGAAGCTTTCTTT. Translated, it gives CAWRKQANTEAFF. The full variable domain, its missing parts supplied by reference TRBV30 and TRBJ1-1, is SQTIHQWPATLVQPVGSPLSLECTVEGTSNPNLYWYRQAAGRGLQLLFYSVGIGQISSEVPQNLSASRPQDRQFILSSKKLLLSDSGFYLCAWRKQANTEAFFGQGTRLTVV.

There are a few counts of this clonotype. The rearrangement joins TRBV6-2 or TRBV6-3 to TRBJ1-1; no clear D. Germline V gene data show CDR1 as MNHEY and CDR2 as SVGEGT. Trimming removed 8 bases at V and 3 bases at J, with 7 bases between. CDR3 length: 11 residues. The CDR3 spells CASGVYTEAFF. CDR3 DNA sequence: TGTGCCAGCGGCGTCTACACTGAAGCTTTCTTT.

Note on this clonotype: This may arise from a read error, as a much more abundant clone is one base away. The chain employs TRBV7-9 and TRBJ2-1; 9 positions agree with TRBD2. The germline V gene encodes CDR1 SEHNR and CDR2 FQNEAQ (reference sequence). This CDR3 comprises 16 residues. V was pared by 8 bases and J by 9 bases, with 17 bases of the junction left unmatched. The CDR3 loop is CASAPIGGGAQSEQFF. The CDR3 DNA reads TGTGCCAGCGCCCCCATTGGCGGGGGGGCCCAGAGTGAGCAGTTCTTC.

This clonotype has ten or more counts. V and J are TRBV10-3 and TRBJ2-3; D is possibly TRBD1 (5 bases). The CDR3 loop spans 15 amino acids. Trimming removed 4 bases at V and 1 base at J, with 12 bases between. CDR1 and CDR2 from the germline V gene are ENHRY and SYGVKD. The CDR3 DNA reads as TGTGCCATCAGTGGGCAGGGTGATGGCACAGATACGCAGTATTTT. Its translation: CAISGQGDGTDTQYF.

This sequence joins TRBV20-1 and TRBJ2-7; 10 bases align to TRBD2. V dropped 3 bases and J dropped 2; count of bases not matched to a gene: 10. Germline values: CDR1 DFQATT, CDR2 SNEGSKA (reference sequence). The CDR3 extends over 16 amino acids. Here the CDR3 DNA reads TGCAGTGCTAGGCAATGGACTAGCGGTGCTACCTACGAGCAGTACTTC. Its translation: CSARQWTSGATYEQYF.

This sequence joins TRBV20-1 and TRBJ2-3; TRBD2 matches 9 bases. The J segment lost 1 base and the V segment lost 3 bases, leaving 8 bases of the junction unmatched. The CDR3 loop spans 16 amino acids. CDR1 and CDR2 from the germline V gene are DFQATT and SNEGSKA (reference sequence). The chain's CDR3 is CSASADSSGGTDTQYF. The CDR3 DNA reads TGCAGTGCTAGCGCCGACTCTAGCGGGGGCACAGATACGCAGTATTTT.

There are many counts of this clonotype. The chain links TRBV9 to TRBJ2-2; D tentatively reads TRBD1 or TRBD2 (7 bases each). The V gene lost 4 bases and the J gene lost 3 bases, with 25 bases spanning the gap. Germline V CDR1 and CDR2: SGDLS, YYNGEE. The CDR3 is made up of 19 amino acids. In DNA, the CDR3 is TGTGCCAGCAGCCACCATCAGGGGGGGCGGGGGCCGCACACCGGGGAGCTGTTTTTT. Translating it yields CASSHHQGGRGPHTGELFF.

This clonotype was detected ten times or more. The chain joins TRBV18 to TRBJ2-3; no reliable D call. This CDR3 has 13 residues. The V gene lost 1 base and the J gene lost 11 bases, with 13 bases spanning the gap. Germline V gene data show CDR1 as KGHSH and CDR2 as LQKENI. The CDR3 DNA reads TGTGCCAGCTCACCACAGGGTAGAGACCGGCAGTATTTT. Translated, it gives CASSPQGRDRQYF.

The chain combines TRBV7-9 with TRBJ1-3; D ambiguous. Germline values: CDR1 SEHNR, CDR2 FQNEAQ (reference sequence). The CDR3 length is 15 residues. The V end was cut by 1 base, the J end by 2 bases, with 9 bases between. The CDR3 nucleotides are TGTGCCAGCAGCTTAGTTGACGGGGCTGGAAACACCATATATTTT. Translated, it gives CASSLVDGAGNTIYF. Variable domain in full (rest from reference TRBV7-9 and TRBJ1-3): DTGVSQNPRHKITKRGQNVTFRCDPISEHNRLYWYRQTLGQGPEFLTYFQNEAQLEKSRLLSDRFSAERPKGSFSTLEIQRTEQGDSAMYLCASSLVDGAGNTIYFGEGSWLTVV.

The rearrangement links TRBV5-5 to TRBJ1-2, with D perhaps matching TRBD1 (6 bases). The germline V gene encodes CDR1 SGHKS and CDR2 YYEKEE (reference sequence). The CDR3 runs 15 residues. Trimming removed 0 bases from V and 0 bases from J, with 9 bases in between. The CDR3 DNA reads TGTGCCAGCAGCTTGGTTGGACAGACTAACTATGGCTACACCTTC. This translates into CASSLVGQTNYGYTF.

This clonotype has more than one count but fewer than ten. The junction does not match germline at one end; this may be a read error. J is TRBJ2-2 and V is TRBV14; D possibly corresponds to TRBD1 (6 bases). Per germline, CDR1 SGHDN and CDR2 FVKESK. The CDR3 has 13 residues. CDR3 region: CASSPGPRGGLFF. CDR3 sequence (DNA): TGTGCCAGCAGCCCCGGGCCCAGAGGGGGGCTGTTTTTT.

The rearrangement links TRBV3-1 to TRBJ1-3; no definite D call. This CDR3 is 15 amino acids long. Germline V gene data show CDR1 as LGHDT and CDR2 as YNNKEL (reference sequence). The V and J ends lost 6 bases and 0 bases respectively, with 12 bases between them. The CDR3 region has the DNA TGTGCCAGCAGGGCCGTCGGGAGCTCTGGAAACACCATATATTTT. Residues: CASRAVGSSGNTIYF.

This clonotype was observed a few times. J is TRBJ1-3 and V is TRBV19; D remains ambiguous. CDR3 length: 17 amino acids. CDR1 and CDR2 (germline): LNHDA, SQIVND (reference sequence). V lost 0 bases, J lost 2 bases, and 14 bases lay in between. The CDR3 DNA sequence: TGTGCCAGTAGTATAGATCACGGCAGGTCGGCTGGAAACACCATATATTTT. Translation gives CASSIDHGRSAGNTIYF.

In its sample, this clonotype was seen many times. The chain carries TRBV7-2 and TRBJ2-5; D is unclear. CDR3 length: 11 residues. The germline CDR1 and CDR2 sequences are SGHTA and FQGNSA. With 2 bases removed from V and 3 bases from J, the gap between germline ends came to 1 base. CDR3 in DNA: TGTGCCAGCAGCTTAAAAGAGACCCAGTACTTC. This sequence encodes CASSLKETQYF.

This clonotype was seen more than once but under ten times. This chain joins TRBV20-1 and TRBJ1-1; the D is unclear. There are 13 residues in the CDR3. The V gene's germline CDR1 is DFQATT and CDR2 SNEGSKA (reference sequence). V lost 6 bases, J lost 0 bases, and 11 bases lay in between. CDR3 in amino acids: CSAYSYMNTEAFF. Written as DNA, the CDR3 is TGCAGTGCGTACAGTTACATGAACACTGAAGCTTTCTTT.

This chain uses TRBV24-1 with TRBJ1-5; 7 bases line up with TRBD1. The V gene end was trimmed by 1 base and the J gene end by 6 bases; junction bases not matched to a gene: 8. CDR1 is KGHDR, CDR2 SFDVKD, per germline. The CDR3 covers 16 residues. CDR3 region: CATSDFSVTGTQPQHF. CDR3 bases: TGTGCCACCAGTGATTTTTCAGTGACAGGGACTCAGCCCCAGCATTTT.

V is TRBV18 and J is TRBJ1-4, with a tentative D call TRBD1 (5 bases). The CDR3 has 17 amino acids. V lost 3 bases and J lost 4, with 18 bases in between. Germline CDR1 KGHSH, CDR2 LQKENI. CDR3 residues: CASSPPGRQAFNEKLFF. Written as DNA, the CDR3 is TGTGCCAGCTCACCGCCGGGGCGGCAGGCCTTTAATGAAAAACTGTTTTTT.

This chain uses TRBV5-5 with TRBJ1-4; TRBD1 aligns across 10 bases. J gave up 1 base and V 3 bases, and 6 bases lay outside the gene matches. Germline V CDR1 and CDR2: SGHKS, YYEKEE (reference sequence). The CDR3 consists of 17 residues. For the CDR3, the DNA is TGTGCCAGCAGCTCCCCGGACAGGGGGGAAACTAATGAAAAACTGTTTTTT. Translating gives CASSSPDRGETNEKLFF.

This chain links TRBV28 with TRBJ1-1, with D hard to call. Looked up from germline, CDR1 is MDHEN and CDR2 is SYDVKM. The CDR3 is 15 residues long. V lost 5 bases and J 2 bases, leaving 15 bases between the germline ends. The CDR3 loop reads CASSPSRRTNTEAFF. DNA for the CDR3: TGTGCCAGCAGTCCCTCCCGGCGGACCAACACTGAAGCTTTCTTT. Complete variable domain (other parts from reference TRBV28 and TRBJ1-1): DVKVTQSSRYLVKRTGEKVFLECVQDMDHENMFWYRQDPGLGLRLIYFSYDVKMKEKGDIPEGYSVSREKKERFSLILESASTNQTSMYLCASSPSRRTNTEAFFGQGTRLTVV.